The next 6 T cell receptor beta chains were all read from a single sample in a study of memory CD4+ T cells and cytomegalovirus serostatus. Sequencing was performed with immunoSEQ multiplex PCR; in TCRdb, only in-frame clones are kept and a portion is missing. This repertoire shows roughly 39,000 clones, roughly 78% found once; its top ten account for roughly 0.8%. The sort gate was single viable CD3+CD4+CD8-CD45RO+ cells for memory CD4+ T cells. The source material was memory CD4+ T cells from blood. These receptors all come from an adult in good health and CMV-seronegative.

This clone has only one observation. The V call is TRBV6-1, the J call TRBJ1-2; 7 bases are shared with TRBD1. The CDR3 loop spans 13 amino acids. V lost 6 bases, J lost 0 bases, and 1 base stayed unmatched. In germline, CDR1 is MNHNS, CDR2 SASEGT. DNA of the CDR3: TGTGCCAGCAGCCAGGGGGCTAACTATGGCTACACCTTC. Protein product: CASSQGANYGYTF.

The J gene is TRBJ2-7, the V gene TRBV5-1; 11 positions agree with TRBD1. This CDR3 is 15 amino acids long. The germline gives CDR1 SGHRS, CDR2 YFSETQ. Losses at the gene ends were 0 bases for V and 4 bases for J; bases not matched to a gene: 3. The CDR3 sequence is CASSLEGTGGYEQYF. The CDR3 nucleotides read TGCGCCAGCAGCTTGGAAGGGACAGGGGGTTACGAGCAGTACTTC.

Within the sample, this clone is medium-sized (0.01 to 0.1%). This chain links TRBV10-3 with TRBJ2-6; D gene unclear. CDR3 length equals 13 residues. Per the germline V gene, CDR1 is ENHRY and CDR2 is SYGVKD. Trimming stripped 6 bases from V and 4 bases from J, with 7 bases between. The CDR3 DNA is TGTGCCATCAGCCAAGGAGGGGCCAACGTCCTGACTTTC. Residues: CAISQGGANVLTF.

The CDR3 loop is CASSQGLAAQPYTDTQYF. CDR3 bases: TGTGCCAGCAGCCAGGGACTAGCGGCTCAACCTTACACAGATACGCAGTATTTT. The V call is TRBV11-3, the J call TRBJ2-3; 11 bases map to TRBD2. From germline, CDR1 is SGHNT and CDR2 YENEEA. After removal of 5 bases from V and 2 bases from J, the junction contained 12 bases not matched to a gene. The CDR3 is 18 residues long.

The rearrangement uses TRBV5-1 and TRBJ1-4, with 9 bases aligning to TRBD1. Germline V lookup: CDR1 SGHRS, CDR2 YFSETQ. Losses at the gene ends were 4 bases for V and 5 bases for J; bases not matched to a gene: 3. The CDR3 totals 14 residues. CDR3 amino acids: CASSTGQGNEKLFF. DNA for the CDR3: TGCGCCAGCAGCACCGGACAGGGGAATGAAAAACTGTTTTTT.

V gene TRBV7-8 combines with J gene TRBJ1-2, with D uncertain. Per germline, CDR1 SGHVS and CDR2 FQNEAQ. The CDR3 spans 14 residues. Trimming pared 1 base from V and 4 bases from J, leaving 10 bases between. CDR3 DNA sequence: TGTGCCAGCAGCTTAGAAACAAATATCTATGGCTACACCTTC. It yields the protein CASSLETNIYGYTF. Drawing the rest from reference TRBV7-8 and TRBJ1-2, the complete variable domain is GAGVSQSPRYKVAKRGQDVALRCDPISGHVSLFWYQQALGQGPEFLTYFQNEAQLDKSGLPSDRFFAERPEGSVSTLKIQRTQQEDSAVYLCASSLETNIYGYTFGSGTRLTVV.